This T cell receptor beta chain derives from a study of blood T cell repertoires in COVID-19. Study overall: The United States, Italy and Spain were the sources of the acute and convalescent COVID-19 samples. T cells, B-cell-depleted T cells, or PBMCs supplied cDNA or gDNA.

Recruits, aged roughly 18 to 89 years, lived in approximately 26 US areas. Membership in each cohort depended on participant-reported clinical history. The CDR3 extends over 15 amino acids. Germline loops: CDR1 SGHTA, CDR2 FQGNSA. V was cut by 5 bases and J by 1 base, with 12 bases left in between. Profiled with immunoSEQ multiplex PCR; TCRdb holds only in-frame clones, not every one. The data hold some 250,000 clones, with 91% observed a single time. The source is a human donor in a cohort exposed to, infected with or recovered from COVID-19 (not recorded which). The donor label of this sample is uncertain. V gene TRBV7-2 combines with J gene TRBJ1-5; D not certain. The sample comprised PBMCs or T cells enriched from blood (not recorded which). The chain's CDR3 is CASSLRVESNQPQHF. CDR3 bases: TGTGCCAGCAGCCTCCGGGTGGAAAGCAATCAGCCCCAGCATTTT. Full variable domain (remainder filled in from reference TRBV7-2 and TRBJ1-5): GAGVSQSPSNKVTEKGKDVELRCDPISGHTALYWYRQSLGQGLEFLIYFQGNSAPDKSGLPSDRFSAERTGGSVSTLTIQRTQQEDSAVYLCASSLRVESNQPQHFGDGTRLSIL.